This entry lists 25 T cell receptor beta chains sequenced from one sample in a study of shared clonotypes between healthy human individuals. Sequenced by immunoSEQ multiplex PCR; TCRdb stores in-frame clones only, minus some. Of 550,000 to 800,000 clones in the sample, 90% were seen once. The sequencing input was memory CD8+ T cells from PBMCs. Documented subset: CD45RO+ cells pooled with CCR7-negative TemRA cells. The receptor source for this set is a man aged 18 to 29 in good health. Some clones in this sample may be carry-over from other donors' samples.

The rearrangement uses TRBV5-1 and TRBJ2-1; D might be TRBD1 (5 bases). Germline CDR1 reads SGHRS; CDR2 reads YFSETQ. V lost 0 bases and J 3 bases, leaving 13 bases between the germline ends. The CDR3 spans 16 residues. CDR3 sequence: CASSLERPGYYNEQFF. The CDR3, as DNA: TGCGCCAGCAGCTTGGAGCGTCCAGGGTACTACAATGAGCAGTTCTTC.

The CDR3 DNA reads as TGTGCCAGCAGGACTCAGGGGATTTCAAACGAGCAGTACTTC. Translation: CASRTQGISNEQYF. The chain is built from TRBV6-1 and TRBJ2-7, with D perhaps TRBD1 (6 bases). The CDR3 is 14 residues long. Trimming stripped 6 bases from V and 5 bases from J, with 17 bases between. From germline, CDR1 is MNHNS and CDR2 SASEGT.

The CDR3: CATTIGGNEQFF. As DNA, the CDR3 is TGCGCCACTACAATCGGAGGGAATGAGCAGTTCTTC. The V and J genes are TRBV5-1 and TRBJ2-1, with TRBD2 as a possible D gene (6 bases). Germline CDR1 reads SGHRS; CDR2 reads YFSETQ. This CDR3 region has 12 residues. Trimming cost V 9 bases and J 7 bases, with 14 bases left between them.

The chain is built from TRBV7-8 and TRBJ2-7; 12 bases are shared with TRBD2. The V and J ends lost 4 bases and 0 bases, in that order; junction bases with no gene match: 7. The CDR3 covers 17 residues. Looked up from germline, CDR1 is SGHVS and CDR2 is FQNEAQ. The CDR3 region has the DNA TGTGCCAGCAGCTCCGGACTAGCGGGATCCCTCTCCTACGAGCAGTACTTC. Translating it yields CASSSGLAGSLSYEQYF.

This chain joins TRBV5-5 and TRBJ2-7; tentatively, D is TRBD1 (6 bases). V lost 2 bases and J lost 0, with 15 bases in between. There are 16 residues in the CDR3. Germline V CDR1 and CDR2: SGHKS, YYEKEE (reference sequence). This chain's CDR3 is CASSLRQVISSYEQYF. The DNA for the CDR3 is TGTGCCAGCAGCTTACGACAGGTCATTAGCTCCTACGAGCAGTACTTC.

Concerning this clone itself: Other DNA sequences of this sample code for an identical CDR3. This chain uses TRBV27 with TRBJ2-1; maybe TRBD2 (6 bases). With 6 bases removed from V and 3 bases from J, the gap between germline ends came to 6 bases. Germline assignment: CDR1 MNHEY and CDR2 SMNVEV (reference sequence). The CDR3 has 12 residues. Written as DNA, the CDR3 is TGTGCCAGCAGCGGGAGCTACAATGAGCAGTTCTTC. Translation: CASSGSYNEQFF.

The chain couples TRBV29-1 to TRBJ2-5, with 9 bases matching TRBD2. Germline V gene sequence: CDR1 SQVTM, CDR2 ANQGSEA. The V gene end was trimmed by 3 bases and the J gene end by 2 bases; junction bases not matched to a gene: 1. This CDR3 spans 13 amino acids. The CDR3 DNA follows: TGCAGCGTTGAGAGCGGGGGGCAAGAGACCCAGTACTTC. Protein product: CSVESGGQETQYF.

Comment on this clone: Other nucleotide sequences in the sample specify the same CDR3. J is TRBJ1-5 and V is TRBV6-1, with a possible D match to TRBD1 (6 bases). The CDR3 spans 13 residues. Germline lookup yields CDR1 MNHNS and CDR2 SASEGT. Trimming left V 9 bases short and J 0 bases short, with 9 bases between. The CDR3 region has the DNA TGTGCCAGTAGGGGGGATAGCAATCAGCCCCAGCATTTT. Translated, it gives CASRGDSNQPQHF.

This chain connects TRBV28 to TRBJ2-7; 11 nucleotides match TRBD1. This CDR3 spans 15 amino acids. Trimming at V came to 2 bases and at J to 5 bases, leaving 5 bases not matched to a gene. CDR1 and CDR2 from the germline V gene are MDHEN and SYDVKM. The CDR3 region is CASSLGQGANNEQYF. The CDR3 DNA follows: TGTGCCAGCAGTTTAGGACAGGGGGCGAACAACGAGCAGTACTTC.

On this clone: The same CDR3 can be traced to other DNA sequences in this sample. The DNA for the CDR3 is TGTGCCAGCAGTTGGACAGGGGGGGGATACGAGCAGTACTTC. Translated, it gives CASSWTGGGYEQYF. The V call is TRBV28, the J call TRBJ2-7; 10 bases agree with TRBD1. The CDR3 runs 14 residues. V lost 4 bases, J lost 4 bases, and 4 bases stayed unmatched. Germline V gene lookup returns CDR1 MDHEN and CDR2 SYDVKM.

The genes are TRBV4-2 and TRBJ2-2; D is unclear. This CDR3 has 13 residues. Germline CDR1 and CDR2: LGHNA and YNFKEQ. V was clipped by 4 bases and J by 6 bases, with 9 bases between them. CDR3 nucleotide sequence: TGTGCCAGCAGCCCGACAAGTTCCGGGGAGCTGTTTTTT. Amino acid sequence: CASSPTSSGELFF.

V is TRBV7-2 and J is TRBJ1-3, with D uncertain. Germline values: CDR1 SGHTA, CDR2 FQGNSA. This CDR3 contains 16 residues. V was clipped by 3 bases and J by 0 bases, with 12 bases between them. The CDR3 is CASSFFAGVSGNTIYF. The DNA of the CDR3 is TGTGCCAGCAGCTTCTTCGCGGGCGTCTCTGGAAACACCATATATTTT. The whole variable domain, filled in from reference TRBV7-2 and TRBJ1-3, reads GAGVSQSPSNKVTEKGKDVELRCDPISGHTALYWYRQSLGQGLEFLIYFQGNSAPDKSGLPSDRFSAERTGGSVSTLTIQRTQQEDSAVYLCASSFFAGVSGNTIYFGEGSWLTVV.

This rearrangement joins TRBV7-9 to TRBJ2-1; the D is unclear. This CDR3 is built from 13 residues. V was pared by 4 bases and J by 10 bases, with 14 bases between. Germline V CDR1 and CDR2: SEHNR, FQNEAQ (reference sequence). CDR3 amino acids: CASSSTILGEQFF. The CDR3 bases are TGTGCCAGCAGCTCGACCATCCTAGGGGAGCAGTTCTTC.

This clone was counted a single time. The identical CDR3 is also encoded by other nucleotide sequences in the sample. The chain's CDR3 is CASSLIVNTEAFF. CDR3 sequence (DNA): TGTGCCAGCAGTCTTATTGTCAACACTGAAGCTTTCTTT. This chain uses TRBV27 with TRBJ1-1; D not resolved. V lost 5 bases, J lost 2 bases, and 9 bases lay in between. Germline values: CDR1 MNHEY, CDR2 SMNVEV (reference sequence). The CDR3 has 13 amino acids.

There are a few counts of this clone. The rearrangement uses TRBV2 and TRBJ1-1; D ambiguous. CDR1 is SNHLY, CDR2 FYNNEI, per germline. Between the trimmed V and J ends, which lost 2 bases and 2 bases, there was a span of 6 bases. The CDR3 is 13 amino acids. CDR3 nucleotides: TGTGCCAGCAGTGAACGAGTAAACACTGAAGCTTTCTTT. Translation gives CASSERVNTEAFF.

The chain joins TRBV4-3 to TRBJ2-7, with 8 bases matching TRBD2. This CDR3 is 16 amino acids long. The V gene's germline CDR1 is LGHNA and CDR2 YSLEER. V trimming: 3 bases; J trimming: 7 bases; junction bases outside the gene matches: 14. The CDR3 DNA sequence: TGCGCCAGCAGCCAGACTCTAGGGACTAGGAATGAGGAGCAGTACTTC. It is translated as CASSQTLGTRNEEQYF.

The chain has TRBV30 and TRBJ1-4; a weak D match, TRBD1 (6 bases). The CDR3 contains 13 residues. With 0 bases removed from V and 7 bases from J, the gap between germline ends came to 9 bases. CDR1 is GTSNPN and CDR2 is SVGIG in the germline V gene (reference sequence). Written as DNA, the CDR3 is TGTGCCTGGAGTGTACAGGGTGGTGAAAAACTGTTTTTT. Protein sequence: CAWSVQGGEKLFF.

The V gene is TRBV7-3, the J gene TRBJ2-3; the match to TRBD1 covers 7 bases. This CDR3 region has 15 residues. CDR1 and CDR2 from the germline V gene are SGHTA and FQGTGA. V dropped 2 bases and J dropped 5; count of bases not matched to a gene: 7. This chain's CDR3 is CASSLVGGAGDTQYF. The CDR3 nucleotides are TGTGCCAGCAGCTTAGTAGGGGGCGCGGGAGATACGCAGTATTTT. The full variable domain, with the rest looked up from reference TRBV7-3 and TRBJ2-3, is GAGVSQTPSNKVTEKGKYVELRCDPISGHTALYWYRQSLGQGPEFLIYFQGTGAADDSGLPNDRFFAVRPEGSVSTLKIQRTERGDSAVYLCASSLVGGAGDTQYFGPGTRLTVL.

The chain employs TRBV9 and TRBJ2-3; 11 bases line up with TRBD2. Germline V CDR1 and CDR2: SGDLS, YYNGEE. The CDR3 is 20 residues long. V shed 5 bases and J 5 bases; nucleotides not matched to a gene: 22. The CDR3 coding sequence is TGTGCCAGCAGTCGTCGGGGAGGGAGACTAGCGGGACCCGAGGGAGATACGCAGTATTTT. Translating it yields CASSRRGGRLAGPEGDTQYF.

The CDR3 sequence: CASSGGPFLARELFF. The CDR3 region has the DNA TGTGCCAGCAGCGGTGGCCCCTTCCTAGCCCGAGAGCTGTTTTTT. The chain joins TRBV9 to TRBJ2-2, with TRBD2 as a possible D gene (5 bases). CDR1 is SGDLS and CDR2 is YYNGEE in the germline V gene. The CDR3 is 15 amino acids. The V and J ends lost 3 bases and 11 bases respectively, with 20 bases between them.

The genes are TRBV5-1 and TRBJ2-5; unclear D gene. With the DNA end fitting TRBJ2-7 better, the J assignment may be wrong. CDR3 length: 11 amino acids. Germline V gene data show CDR1 as SGHRS and CDR2 as YFSETQ. Here the CDR3 DNA reads TGCGCCAGCAGAGTTGGGTACGAGCAGTACTTC. Its translation: CASRVGYEQYF.

This chain connects TRBV11-2 to TRBJ1-1; D gene unclear. The CDR3 contains 14 residues. Trimming took off 5 bases at V and 3 bases at J, with 13 bases between the two ends. CDR1 SGHAT and CDR2 FQNNGV come from the germline V gene. The CDR3 DNA is TGTGCCAGCAGCCTTACAAGAACCTACACTGAAGCTTTCTTT. This sequence encodes CASSLTRTYTEAFF.

The V and J genes are TRBV5-5 and TRBJ1-2, with a possible D match to TRBD1 (6 bases). The CDR3 consists of 15 residues. CDR1 and CDR2 from the germline V gene are SGHKS and YYEKEE (reference sequence). Between the trimmed V and J ends, which lost 4 bases and 2 bases, there was a span of 15 bases. In DNA form, the CDR3 reads TGTGCCAGCAGCGCCCGGGACACGCTGAACTATGGCTACACCTTC. This encodes CASSARDTLNYGYTF.

This clone was picked up one time. The chain combines TRBV9 with TRBJ2-3; D is unclear. The germline CDR1 and CDR2 sequences are SGDLS and YYNGEE. V was shortened by 4 bases and J by 0 bases, with 12 bases between the two germline ends. The length of the CDR3 is 15 residues. The chain's CDR3 is CASSPERTSTDTQYF. The CDR3 DNA sequence: TGTGCCAGCAGCCCAGAGAGAACTAGCACAGATACGCAGTATTTT.

The rearrangement uses TRBV27 and TRBJ2-7; 9 bases are a match to TRBD1. This CDR3 is built from 16 residues. In germline, CDR1 is MNHEY, CDR2 SMNVEV (reference sequence). The V segment lost 2 bases and the J segment 0 bases; nucleotides outside the gene matches: 5. The CDR3 DNA is TGTGCCAGCAGTTTAATTTCGGGACAGGGCTCCTACGAGCAGTACTTC. Translating it yields CASSLISGQGSYEQYF.